Listed here are 32 T cell receptor beta chains from one sample, sequenced in a study of shared clonotypes between healthy human individuals. Some clones are missing from TCRdb's copy, which holds only in-frame ones; the method was immunoSEQ multiplex PCR. In the table there are 330,000 or so clones, around 72% of which are singletons. Sample: memory CD4+ T cells sorted from blood. As to subset: CD45RA-negative fraction. The receptor set was obtained from a man aged 25 to 40 in good health.

This chain uses TRBV5-6 with TRBJ2-4; D not certain. Germline V gene sequence: CDR1 SGHDT, CDR2 YYEEEE. V lost 4 bases and J lost 0, with 14 bases in between. The CDR3 covers 16 residues. For the CDR3, the DNA is TGTGCCAGCAGCGTGGGTCCCCCGATAGCCAAAAACATTCAGTACTTC. Its protein product is CASSVGPPIAKNIQYF. The full variable domain, with the rest looked up from reference TRBV5-6 and TRBJ2-4, is DAGVTQSPTHLIKTRGQQVTLRCSPKSGHDTVSWYQQALGQGPQFIFQYYEEEERQRGNFPDRFSGHQFPNYSSELNVNALLLGDSALYLCASSVGPPIAKNIQYFGAGTRLSVL.

This sequence joins TRBV7-2 and TRBJ1-2; D uncertain. Germline V gene sequence: CDR1 SGHTA, CDR2 FQGNSA. The V gene lost 1 base and the J gene lost 7 bases, with 7 bases spanning the gap. The CDR3 is made up of 12 amino acids. This chain's CDR3 is CASSLGMAGYTF. CDR3 nucleotide sequence: TGTGCCAGCAGCTTAGGGATGGCTGGCTACACCTTC.

V is TRBV7-9 and J is TRBJ1-1, with D unresolved. The germline V and J ends were trimmed by 2 bases and 0 bases, with 10 bases remaining between them. Germline CDR1 is SEHNR and CDR2 is FQNEAQ (reference sequence). The CDR3 length is 15 residues. The CDR3 spells CASSLRAFVNTEAFF. CDR3 DNA sequence: TGTGCCAGCAGCTTAAGGGCATTCGTGAACACTGAAGCTTTCTTT.

The chain joins TRBV5-1 to TRBJ2-1; TRBD2 aligns across 12 bases. CDR3 length: 15 residues. V lost 5 bases, J lost 7 bases, and 7 bases stayed unmatched. Per germline, CDR1 SGHRS and CDR2 YFSETQ. The CDR3, as DNA: TGCGCCAGCAGGCGCCTAGCGGGAGGGCCGAATGAGCAGTTCTTC. It encodes CASRRLAGGPNEQFF.

Turning to this clone: Additional DNA sequences in this sample encode the identical CDR3. V and J are TRBV7-8 and TRBJ1-5; weak D call: TRBD1 (5 bases). The CDR3 has 14 residues. V dropped 1 base and J dropped 4 bases, with 8 bases sitting between them. Per germline, CDR1 SGHVS and CDR2 FQNEAQ. CDR3 sequence: CASSLEGSNQPQHF. The DNA of the CDR3 is TGTGCCAGCAGCTTAGAGGGGTCGAATCAGCCCCAGCATTTT.

The rearrangement joins TRBV19 to TRBJ1-5; a weak D match, TRBD1 (6 bases). Germline-derived CDR1 and CDR2 are LNHDA and SQIVND (reference sequence). With 3 bases removed from V and 11 bases from J, the gap between germline ends came to 11 bases. This CDR3 is built from 12 residues. For the CDR3, the DNA is TGTGCCAGTAGTATCACAGGGAAGGCCCAGCATTTT. It is translated as CASSITGKAQHF.

The chain links TRBV5-4 to TRBJ2-7; 12 positions agree with TRBD1. This CDR3 has 14 residues. Per germline, CDR1 SGHNT and CDR2 YYREEE (reference sequence). Trimming took 4 bases from V and 8 from J; bases not matched to a gene: 7. Here the CDR3 reads CASSPRDRGQKQYF. The CDR3 DNA reads as TGTGCCAGCAGCCCCCGGGACAGGGGGCAAAAGCAGTACTTC.

This clone was counted between two and nine times. V is TRBV6-1 and J is TRBJ2-7; tentatively, D is TRBD1 or TRBD2 (5 bases each). V dropped 3 bases and J dropped 2 bases, with 8 bases sitting between them. Germline V gene sequence: CDR1 MNHNS, CDR2 SASEGT. The CDR3 is 13 residues long. The CDR3, as DNA: TGTGCCAGCAGTGAGAGGGGACCCTACGAGCAGTACTTC. The encoded protein is CASSERGPYEQYF.

This clone came up many times. The sample holds other DNA sequences that translate to the same CDR3. The chain joins TRBV18 to TRBJ1-2; TRBD1 is a possible D gene (5 bases). Germline V gene sequence: CDR1 KGHSH, CDR2 LQKENI. The V end was cut by 2 bases, the J end by 8 bases, with 6 bases between. The CDR3 extends over 11 amino acids. The CDR3 coding sequence is TGTGCCAGCTCACCAGGGGCCGGCTACACCTTC. It encodes CASSPGAGYTF.

The chain joins TRBV10-2 to TRBJ2-3, with 13 positions matching TRBD2. The CDR3 consists of 15 residues. The trim removed 5 bases at V and 4 bases at J, leaving 3 bases unmatched. Per germline, CDR1 WSHSY and CDR2 SAAADI. This CDR3 reads CASSWGLAGPDTQYF. The DNA for the CDR3 is TGCGCCAGCAGTTGGGGACTAGCGGGACCAGATACGCAGTATTTT.

The J gene is TRBJ2-1, the V gene TRBV11-1, with D hard to call. V shed 1 base and J shed 9 bases, with 7 bases lying between them. Germline V gives CDR1 SGHAT, CDR2 FQDESV (reference sequence). CDR3 length: 12 amino acids. The CDR3 sequence is CASSLEVGEQFF. The CDR3 nucleotides read TGTGCCAGCAGCTTAGAGGTGGGTGAGCAGTTCTTC.

This clone has only one observation. This chain links TRBV5-1 with TRBJ2-2; 9 nucleotides match TRBD1. With V trimmed by 2 bases and J by 5 bases, 4 bases remained unmatched. CDR1 and CDR2 from the germline V gene are SGHRS and YFSETQ. This CDR3 is 15 amino acids long. As DNA, the CDR3 is TGCGCCAGCAGCTTCGGGACAGGGACGACCGGGGAGCTGTTTTTT. It codes for CASSFGTGTTGELFF.

CDR3 sequence (DNA): TGCGCCAGCAGCCAAGGGACGACTAGTAGGAATGAGCAGTTCTTC. Its protein is CASSQGTTSRNEQFF. The chain combines TRBV4-1 with TRBJ2-1, with D possibly TRBD2 on 6 matching bases. CDR3 length: 15 residues. Germline-derived CDR1 and CDR2 are MGHRA and YSYEKL. Between the trimmed V and J ends, which lost 1 base and 7 bases, there was a span of 14 bases.

The gene calls are TRBV5-1 and TRBJ1-3, with D possibly being TRBD1 (6 bases). The germline gives CDR1 SGHRS, CDR2 YFSETQ. The CDR3 is 16 amino acids. V lost 2 bases to trimming and J lost 0 bases, with 12 bases between them. Here the CDR3 reads CASSFGRTASGNTIYF. CDR3 in DNA: TGCGCCAGCAGCTTTGGAAGGACAGCCTCTGGAAACACCATATATTTT.

The rearrangement joins TRBV25-1 to TRBJ2-1, with TRBD2 matching over 11 bases. With V trimmed by 5 bases and J by 12 bases, 0 bases remained unmatched. The CDR3 sequence is 11 residues long. Germline CDR1 MGHDK, CDR2 SYGVNS. CDR3 DNA sequence: TGTGCCAGCAGTCTAGCGGGAGGGCAGTTCTTC. Its protein is CASSLAGGQFF.

The chain carries TRBV5-5 and TRBJ2-2; tentative D call: TRBD2 (5 bases). V lost 1 base to trimming and J lost 0 bases, with 16 bases between them. Germline V gives CDR1 SGHKS, CDR2 YYEKEE (reference sequence). The CDR3 runs to 18 residues. CDR3 sequence: CASSLRDPWGANTGELFF. CDR3 DNA: TGTGCCAGCAGCTTGCGCGACCCGTGGGGAGCGAACACCGGGGAGCTGTTTTTT.

The chain recombines TRBV28 with TRBJ2-1; 7 nucleotides match TRBD2. The CDR3 is made up of 15 amino acids. With 7 bases clipped from V and 4 bases from J, the junction kept 10 bases outside the gene matches. CDR1 and CDR2 from the germline V gene are MDHEN and SYDVKM. The CDR3 region has the DNA TGTGCCAGCAAGGGCGGGCTAGCGGAATACAATGAGCAGTTCTTC. Translating gives CASKGGLAEYNEQFF.

This chain links TRBV28 with TRBJ2-3; TRBD2 agrees at 10 bases. The length of the CDR3 is 15 residues. The V gene end was trimmed by 5 bases and the J gene end by 5 bases; junction bases not matched to a gene: 7. In germline, CDR1 is MDHEN, CDR2 SYDVKM. The CDR3, as DNA: TGTGCCAGCAGTAATCTAGCGGGAGCCGGAGATACGCAGTATTTT. Its protein product is CASSNLAGAGDTQYF.

DNA for the CDR3: TGTGCCAGCAGCGCTGACGGGGGGACAGGGACATATGAGCAGTTCTTC. This translates into CASSADGGTGTYEQFF. The V gene is TRBV5-5, the J gene TRBJ2-1; 9 bases line up with TRBD1. V was pared by 4 bases and J by 8 bases, with 13 bases of the junction left unmatched. Germline V gene lookup returns CDR1 SGHKS and CDR2 YYEKEE (reference sequence). CDR3 length: 16 residues.

For the CDR3, the DNA is TGTGCCAGCAGCCCACAGGGGGCGTTTAATGAAAAACTGTTTTTT. Translated: CASSPQGAFNEKLFF. The V and J genes are TRBV7-8 and TRBJ1-4; 9 nucleotides match TRBD1. The germline gives CDR1 SGHVS, CDR2 FQNEAQ. Trimming took 5 bases from V and 4 from J; bases not matched to a gene: 5. There are 15 residues in the CDR3.

This clone was counted ten times or more. This chain connects TRBV5-6 to TRBJ2-7; D uncertain. Germline-derived CDR1 and CDR2 are SGHDT and YYEEEE. Trimming shortened V by 4 bases and J by 4 bases, and 18 bases separated the two germline ends. The CDR3 is 15 amino acids. CDR3 loop: CASSRYGPFTYEQYF. The CDR3 nucleotides are TGTGCCAGCAGCCGTTACGGTCCTTTTACTTACGAGCAGTACTTC.

This chain uses TRBV19 with TRBJ1-5, with D possibly being TRBD1 (6 bases). V dropped 10 bases and J dropped 2 bases, with 12 bases sitting between them. The CDR3 runs to 13 residues. Per germline, CDR1 LNHDA and CDR2 SQIVND (reference sequence). As DNA, the CDR3 is TGTGCCACTAGGGGGACCGGCAATCAGCCCCAGCATTTT. Residues: CATRGTGNQPQHF.

A few counts support this clone. V gene TRBV4-2 combines with J gene TRBJ2-1, with D perhaps matching TRBD2 (6 bases). This CDR3 region has 15 residues. Per germline, CDR1 LGHNA and CDR2 YNFKEQ. Trimming left V 4 bases short and J 5 bases short, with 15 bases between. Here the CDR3 reads CASSPTAGSDNEQFF. The CDR3 DNA is TGTGCCAGCAGCCCTACAGCGGGTTCTGACAATGAGCAGTTCTTC.

The chain links TRBV6-1 to TRBJ2-2; no definite D call. Looked up from germline, CDR1 is MNHNS and CDR2 is SASEGT. The V end was cut by 6 bases, the J end by 5 bases, with 16 bases between. The CDR3 is made up of 15 amino acids. The CDR3 bases are TGTGCCAGCAGCCGACAAAGTGCGACGACCGGGGAGCTGTTTTTT. Its protein is CASSRQSATTGELFF.

Of note for this clone: This specimen includes other DNA sequences encoding the same CDR3. The chain couples TRBV5-4 to TRBJ2-3; TRBD1 matches at 8 bases. Losses at the gene ends were 2 bases for V and 4 bases for J; bases not matched to a gene: 3. The CDR3 runs 14 residues. The germline V gene encodes CDR1 SGHNT and CDR2 YYREEE (reference sequence). The CDR3 loop is CASSLKQGADTQYF. The CDR3 DNA reads as TGTGCCAGCAGCTTAAAACAGGGGGCAGATACGCAGTATTTT.

The chain carries TRBV5-5 and TRBJ2-2; D uncertain. The germline V gene encodes CDR1 SGHKS and CDR2 YYEKEE (reference sequence). This CDR3 has 14 amino acids. Trimming cost V 1 base and J 4 bases, with 8 bases left between them. The CDR3: CASSLLAGTGELFF. CDR3 DNA: TGTGCCAGCAGCTTGTTAGCAGGCACCGGGGAGCTGTTTTTT. The full variable domain, in which reference TRBV5-5 and TRBJ2-2 provide the parts outside the CDR3, is DAGVTQSPTHLIKTRGQQVTLRCSPISGHKSVSWYQQVLGQGPQFIFQYYEKEERGRGNFPDRFSARQFPNYSSELNVNALLLGDSALYLCASSLLAGTGELFFGEGSRLTVL.

The chain uses TRBV28 and TRBJ2-2, with 7 bases that match TRBD2. The V gene's germline CDR1 is MDHEN and CDR2 SYDVKM. The V gene end was trimmed by 6 bases and the J gene end by 0 bases; junction bases not matched to a gene: 4. This CDR3 contains 15 residues. CDR3 protein: CASRRGRTNTGELFF. In nucleotides, the CDR3 is TGTGCCAGCAGGCGCGGGAGAACGAACACCGGGGAGCTGTTTTTT.

The chain joins TRBV15 to TRBJ2-7; TRBD2 aligns across 8 bases. The CDR3 has 15 amino acids. The trim removed 5 bases at V and 3 bases at J, leaving 9 bases unmatched. Germline loops: CDR1 LNHNV, CDR2 YYDKDF (reference sequence). CDR3 sequence (DNA): TGTGCCACCAGCCGGGGGGGGGCGCAGAGCTACGAGCAGTACTTC. Translated: CATSRGGAQSYEQYF.

The chain combines TRBV29-1 with TRBJ2-7, with D possibly being TRBD1 (6 bases). CDR3 length equals 11 residues. Germline CDR1 is SQVTM and CDR2 is ANQGSEA. The V end lost 7 bases, the J end lost 3 bases, and 10 bases lay between the germline ends. The CDR3 DNA is TGCAGCGCCTACAGGGACTACGAGCAGTACTTC. Translating it yields CSAYRDYEQYF.

This chain joins TRBV29-1 and TRBJ2-1, with TRBD2 identical over 8 bases. Germline V gene sequence: CDR1 SQVTM, CDR2 ANQGSEA. Unmatched junction bases numbered 9, after V lost 6 bases and J lost 8 bases. The CDR3 is made up of 13 amino acids. DNA of the CDR3: TGCAGCGTACCCCCGGGGGGGCGGGATGAGCAGTTCTTC. It specifies CSVPPGGRDEQFF.

This chain uses TRBV27 with TRBJ1-5, with a tentative D call TRBD1 (6 bases). Trimming left V 4 bases short and J 3 bases short, with 19 bases between. CDR3 size: 17 residues. The germline CDR1 and CDR2 sequences are MNHEY and SMNVEV (reference sequence). The CDR3 loop is CASSSWDQGPLNQPQHF. The CDR3 DNA is TGTGCCAGCAGTTCATGGGACCAGGGGCCCCTCAATCAGCCCCAGCATTTT.

This clone was detected only once. The rearrangement links TRBV7-2 to TRBJ1-1, with 9 bases that match TRBD1. Germline assignment: CDR1 SGHTA and CDR2 FQGNSA. V shed 5 bases, J shed 3 bases, and the junction held 4 bases outside the gene matches. This CDR3 spans 14 amino acids. The CDR3 sequence: CASSPRTGDTEAFF. The CDR3 coding sequence is TGTGCCAGCAGCCCCAGGACAGGGGACACTGAAGCTTTCTTT.